One sample yielded the 29 T cell receptor beta chains listed below, sequenced in a study of blood T cell repertoires in COVID-19. TCRdb keeps only in-frame clones here, not all; method: immunoSEQ multiplex PCR. This sample has under 95,000 clones, with around 90% found just once. Sequencing input: peripheral blood. The receptors here all came from an elderly woman with acute or convalescent COVID-19.

This chain links TRBV10-1 with TRBJ2-3, with D hard to call. CDR1 is WNHNN, CDR2 SYGVQD, per germline (reference sequence). Trimming cost V 8 bases and J 0 bases, with 3 bases left between them. CDR3 length: 11 residues. CDR3 nucleotide sequence: TGCGCCAGCCCTAGCACAGATACGCAGTATTTT. It encodes CASPSTDTQYF.

The chain employs TRBV2 and TRBJ2-1; D remains ambiguous. Per the germline V gene, CDR1 is SNHLY and CDR2 is FYNNEI. V lost 0 bases to trimming and J lost 3 bases, with 12 bases between them. The CDR3 runs 16 residues. The CDR3 is CASSEAVAGYYNEQFF. The DNA of the CDR3 is TGTGCCAGCAGTGAAGCAGTGGCAGGTTACTACAATGAGCAGTTCTTC. Full variable domain (rest looked up from reference TRBV2 and TRBJ2-1): EPEVTQTPSHQVTQMGQEVILRCVPISNHLYFYWYRQILGQKVEFLVSFYNNEISEKSEIFDDQFSVERPDGSNFTLKIRSTKLEDSAMYFCASSEAVAGYYNEQFFGPGTRLTVL.

V is TRBV7-2 and J is TRBJ1-1, with 10 bases aligning to TRBD1. This CDR3 region has 15 residues. V shed 3 bases, J shed 5 bases, and the junction held 6 bases outside the gene matches. Germline V gene sequence: CDR1 SGHTA, CDR2 FQGNSA. This CDR3 is CASSFLTGGLTEAFF. The CDR3 coding sequence is TGTGCCAGCAGCTTTTTGACAGGGGGCCTTACTGAAGCTTTCTTT.

In its sample, this clone was seen once. The rearrangement uses TRBV25-1 and TRBJ1-4; 9 nucleotides match TRBD1. In germline, CDR1 is MGHDK, CDR2 SYGVNS. Trimming removed 4 bases from V and 8 bases from J; junction bases left unmatched: 5. This CDR3 spans 14 amino acids. CDR3 in amino acids: CASSGGQGGEKLFF. The CDR3 nucleotides read TGTGCCAGCAGTGGGGGACAGGGTGGAGAAAAACTGTTTTTT.

The V and J genes are TRBV9 and TRBJ1-2; D ambiguous. CDR1 SGDLS and CDR2 YYNGEE come from the germline V gene. The CDR3 runs 14 residues. The V gene lost 6 bases and the J gene lost 4 bases, with 16 bases spanning the gap. CDR3 loop: CASNNNEGGYGYTF. The DNA of the CDR3 is TGTGCCAGCAACAACAATGAGGGCGGCTATGGCTACACCTTC.

J is TRBJ1-5 and V is TRBV19; 8 bases are shared with TRBD1. Germline V gene lookup returns CDR1 LNHDA and CDR2 SQIVND (reference sequence). The CDR3 consists of 15 residues. The junction had 4 bases not matched to a gene; V was cut back by 3 bases and J by 3 bases. The CDR3 sequence: CASSMGRGLNQPQHF. The CDR3 DNA reads TGTGCCAGTAGTATGGGCAGGGGGCTCAATCAGCCCCAGCATTTT.

This clone was recorded once. The rearrangement links TRBV9 to TRBJ2-2; D perhaps matches TRBD2 (5 bases). The CDR3 has 15 amino acids. Germline V gene data show CDR1 as SGDLS and CDR2 as YYNGEE. V shed 0 bases and J shed 5 bases, with 11 bases lying between them. The CDR3 protein is CASSVGSAATGELFF. In DNA form, the CDR3 reads TGTGCCAGCAGCGTAGGGTCAGCGGCTACCGGGGAGCTGTTTTTT.

V gene TRBV7-2 combines with J gene TRBJ2-7; no definite D call. The CDR3 is 12 amino acids. V lost 2 bases and J 5 bases, leaving 7 bases between the germline ends. Per germline, CDR1 SGHTA and CDR2 FQGNSA. CDR3 sequence: CASSLIFNEQYF. Written as DNA, the CDR3 is TGTGCCAGCAGCTTAATTTTCAACGAGCAGTACTTC.

CDR3 sequence: CASSGRQTLKPQHF. CDR3 DNA sequence: TGTGCCAGTAGTGGGCGACAGACCCTGAAGCCCCAGCATTTT. J is TRBJ1-5 and V is TRBV19; maybe TRBD1 (5 bases). The CDR3 has 14 amino acids. CDR1 LNHDA and CDR2 SQIVND come from the germline V gene (reference sequence). V was cut by 5 bases and J by 8 bases, with 16 bases left in between.

This chain links TRBV19 with TRBJ2-1; tentatively, D is TRBD2 (6 bases). Germline V CDR1 and CDR2: LNHDA, SQIVND (reference sequence). This CDR3 spans 12 amino acids. Trimming cost V 7 bases and J 4 bases, with 8 bases left between them. CDR3 bases: TGTGCCAGTACTGGGACTTACAATGAGCAGTTCTTC. Its protein product is CASTGTYNEQFF.

V usage is TRBV5-1 and J usage is TRBJ2-6; TRBD1 aligns across 8 bases. The CDR3 has 20 amino acids. Per the germline V gene, CDR1 is SGHRS and CDR2 is YFSETQ. Trimming removed 0 bases from V and 0 bases from J; junction bases left unmatched: 11. CDR3: CASSLGGRTGSPSGANVLTF. The CDR3, as DNA: TGCGCCAGCAGCTTGGGGGGTAGGACAGGGAGTCCCTCTGGGGCCAACGTCCTGACTTTC.

This chain connects TRBV10-3 to TRBJ2-7, with TRBD1 matching 7 bases. This CDR3 region has 14 residues. The germline V gene has CDR1 ENHRY and CDR2 SYGVKD. V was clipped by 10 bases and J by 3 bases; unmatched bases: 12. The CDR3 DNA is TGTGCCACATCCTTGACAGGGACCGACTACGAGCAGTACTTC. This gives the protein CATSLTGTDYEQYF.

The V gene is TRBV13, the J gene TRBJ1-5, with D possibly TRBD1 on 5 matching bases. This CDR3 is 15 amino acids long. V lost 2 bases, J lost 0 bases, and 8 bases lay in between. From germline, CDR1 is PRHDT and CDR2 FYEKMQ (reference sequence). The CDR3 DNA follows: TGTGCCAGCAGCTTATGGGGGGATAGCAATCAGCCCCAGCATTTT. It encodes CASSLWGDSNQPQHF.

The chain joins TRBV7-9 to TRBJ1-1, with D possibly TRBD1 on 6 matching bases. Germline loops: CDR1 SEHNR, CDR2 FQNEAQ (reference sequence). V lost 7 bases and J 5 bases, leaving 20 bases between the germline ends. The CDR3 covers 15 residues. CDR3 DNA sequence: TGTGCCAGCAATCCTTCCTCGGGCCAGGGGACTGAAGCTTTCTTT. This encodes CASNPSSGQGTEAFF.

This clone was seen just once. J is TRBJ2-7 and V is TRBV11-1, with 8 bases matching TRBD2. CDR1 and CDR2 (germline): SGHAT, FQDESV (reference sequence). Trimming took 2 bases from V and 7 from J; bases not matched to a gene: 7. The CDR3 length is 14 residues. The CDR3 here is CASSLFLAGGEQYF. The CDR3 nucleotides are TGTGCCAGCAGCTTATTCCTTGCGGGGGGAGAGCAGTACTTC.

The genes are TRBV6-6 and TRBJ2-7; 9 nucleotides agree with TRBD1. CDR1 and CDR2 from the germline V gene are MNHNY and SVGAGI (reference sequence). The CDR3 is 14 amino acids. J was trimmed by 11 bases and V by 5 bases; bases with no gene match: 13. The CDR3 nucleotides read TGTGCCAGCAGTCGGACAGGGGCCGTTCAGGAGGAGTACTTC. Its protein is CASSRTGAVQEEYF.

V and J are TRBV6-5 and TRBJ1-3; TRBD1 agrees at 7 bases. The V gene's germline CDR1 is MNHEY and CDR2 SVGAGI. V was clipped by 5 bases and J by 7 bases; unmatched bases: 11. There are 15 residues in the CDR3. CDR3 sequence reads: CASSKATGIRNTIYF. The CDR3 DNA follows: TGTGCCAGCAGTAAGGCGACAGGGATAAGGAACACCATATATTTT.

The table lists this clone with a few counts. This chain links TRBV5-4 with TRBJ2-5, with D perhaps matching TRBD1 (5 bases). This CDR3 region has 13 residues. Germline CDR1 SGHNT, CDR2 YYREEE (reference sequence). Trimming left V 6 bases short and J 1 base short, with 10 bases between. CDR3 bases: TGTGCCAGCAAGCAGGGATTCCAAGAGACCCAGTACTTC. Translated, it gives CASKQGFQETQYF.

The chain recombines TRBV6-2 or TRBV6-3 with TRBJ2-4; D is unresolved. CDR3 length: 20 amino acids. In germline, CDR1 is MNHEY, CDR2 SVGEGT. Between the trimmed V and J ends, which lost 0 bases and 0 bases, there was a span of 21 bases. Here the CDR3 reads CASSYSRLDLNRIAKNIQYF. The DNA of the CDR3 is TGTGCCAGCAGTTACTCGAGACTTGACCTTAATCGTATAGCCAAAAACATTCAGTACTTC.

The V gene is TRBV18, the J gene TRBJ1-4, with a weak D call TRBD1 (6 bases). Germline V gives CDR1 KGHSH, CDR2 LQKENI. V was clipped by 6 bases and J by 0 bases, with 17 bases between them. CDR3 length: 17 amino acids. The CDR3, as DNA: TGTGCCAGCTCCCCCCGAGGACAGCCTTCAACTAATGAAAAACTGTTTTTT. This encodes CASSPRGQPSTNEKLFF. The full variable domain, completed using reference TRBV18 and TRBJ1-4, is NAGVMQNPRHLVRRRGQEARLRCSPMKGHSHVYWYRQLPEEGLKFMVYLQKENIIDESGMPKERFSAEFPKEGPSILRIQQVVRGDSAAYFCASSPRGQPSTNEKLFFGSGTQLSVL.

The chain recombines TRBV7-8 with TRBJ1-5; 8 nucleotides align to TRBD1. Losses at the gene ends were 5 bases for V and 6 bases for J; bases not matched to a gene: 6. This CDR3 is 14 amino acids long. CDR1 is SGHVS, CDR2 FQNEAQ, per germline. CDR3 loop: CASSPDRVVQPQHF. CDR3 DNA: TGTGCCAGCAGCCCGGACAGGGTCGTTCAGCCCCAGCATTTT.

The rearrangement links TRBV25-1 to TRBJ2-7; D unclear. This CDR3 has 13 residues. V lost 3 bases and J lost 2, with 8 bases in between. The germline CDR1 and CDR2 sequences are MGHDK and SYGVNS. The CDR3 sequence is CASSESIAYEQYF. The CDR3 nucleotides read TGTGCCAGCAGTGAGTCGATAGCCTACGAGCAGTACTTC.

The chain couples TRBV27 to TRBJ2-3; D is perhaps TRBD2 (6 bases). CDR1 MNHEY and CDR2 SMNVEV come from the germline V gene (reference sequence). The germline V and J ends were trimmed by 3 bases and 0 bases, with 7 bases remaining between them. The CDR3 length is 14 residues. The CDR3 DNA reads as TGTGCCAGCAGTTTTGCGGGGAGCACAGATACGCAGTATTTT. Encoded protein: CASSFAGSTDTQYF.

This chain links TRBV15 with TRBJ2-7, with D maybe TRBD2 (5 bases). CDR1 LNHNV and CDR2 YYDKDF come from the germline V gene (reference sequence). Trimming cost V 1 base and J 4 bases, with 17 bases left between them. The CDR3 covers 16 residues. The CDR3 loop is CATSRAPLHGIYEQYF. The CDR3 DNA reads TGTGCCACCAGCAGAGCCCCTTTGCACGGGATTTACGAGCAGTACTTC.

The chain employs TRBV11-2 and TRBJ1-2, with D maybe TRBD1 (6 bases). This CDR3 contains 15 residues. Trimming left V 5 bases short and J 0 bases short, with 13 bases between. Germline-derived CDR1 and CDR2 are SGHAT and FQNNGV. In DNA form, the CDR3 reads TGTGCCAGCAGCCGGCCAGGGGTAGCTAACTATGGCTACACCTTC. Translation: CASSRPGVANYGYTF.

Written as DNA, the CDR3 is TGTGCCAGCAGCTCGAGTCTTAGCGGGGAGATTTCCTACAATGAGCAGTTCTTC. It encodes CASSSSLSGEISYNEQFF. This rearrangement joins TRBV11-2 to TRBJ2-1; 8 nucleotides agree with TRBD2. In germline, CDR1 is SGHAT, CDR2 FQNNGV. Trimming took 4 bases from V and 1 from J; bases not matched to a gene: 12. There are 18 residues in the CDR3.

The chain employs TRBV19 and TRBJ1-2; 10 bases match TRBD1. V lost 1 base, J lost 2 bases, and 4 bases stayed unmatched. Germline assignment: CDR1 LNHDA and CDR2 SQIVND (reference sequence). The CDR3 totals 16 residues. CDR3 region: CASSIGGTGDNYGYTF. CDR3 DNA sequence: TGTGCCAGTAGTATAGGAGGGACAGGGGACAACTATGGCTACACCTTC.

The chain recombines TRBV6-5 with TRBJ1-5; D remains ambiguous. Trimming left V 10 bases short and J 2 bases short, with 18 bases between. The V gene's germline CDR1 is MNHEY and CDR2 SVGAGI. The CDR3 runs 15 residues. The CDR3 nucleotides read TGTGCCACCCATCCCCGACCAGGTGGCAATCAGCCCCAGCATTTT. This sequence encodes CATHPRPGGNQPQHF.

J is TRBJ2-1 and V is TRBV19; perhaps TRBD1 as D (6 bases). This CDR3 region has 14 residues. From germline, CDR1 is LNHDA and CDR2 SQIVND (reference sequence). V gave up 1 base and J gave up 7 bases, with 11 bases separating them. The DNA for the CDR3 is TGTGCCAGTAGTATAGCAGGGGCGGCGAATGAGCAGTTCTTC. This codes for CASSIAGAANEQFF.